This T cell receptor (beta chain) was recorded in a study of OX40 agonist ivuxolimab in advanced cancers. For the study at large: Antecedent anti-PD-1, anti-PD-L1 or anti-CTLA-4 therapy was permissible, with roughly 36% having received some. The study's findings and limits: Expanded peripheral T cell antigen specificity was not determined. Among T cells, CD8+ cells averaged more expanded clones than CD4+ cells.

Any history of autoimmune disease or systemic immunosuppression disqualified patients. Profiling relied on immunoSEQ multiplex PCR, and the TCRdb table lists in-frame clones only, not all of them. This table holds about 75,000 clones, 70% to 90% found once. Concerning this clone: The antigen is unknown.

Germline values: CDR1 MNHEY, CDR2 SMNVEV (reference sequence). The CDR3 runs 15 residues. Trimming took 3 bases from V and 4 from J; bases not matched to a gene: 6. The receptor comes from an adult with an advanced solid tumor such as melanoma, head and neck, liver or kidney cancer. The rearrangement links TRBV27 to TRBJ2-3; 8 nucleotides align to TRBD2. The sample here was CD4+ or CD8+ T cells sorted from blood, taken in a trial of the OX40 agonist ivuxolimab. The CDR3 spells CASSFGTGGSDTQYF. Written as DNA, the CDR3 is TGTGCCAGCAGTTTCGGAACGGGAGGGTCAGATACGCAGTATTTT.